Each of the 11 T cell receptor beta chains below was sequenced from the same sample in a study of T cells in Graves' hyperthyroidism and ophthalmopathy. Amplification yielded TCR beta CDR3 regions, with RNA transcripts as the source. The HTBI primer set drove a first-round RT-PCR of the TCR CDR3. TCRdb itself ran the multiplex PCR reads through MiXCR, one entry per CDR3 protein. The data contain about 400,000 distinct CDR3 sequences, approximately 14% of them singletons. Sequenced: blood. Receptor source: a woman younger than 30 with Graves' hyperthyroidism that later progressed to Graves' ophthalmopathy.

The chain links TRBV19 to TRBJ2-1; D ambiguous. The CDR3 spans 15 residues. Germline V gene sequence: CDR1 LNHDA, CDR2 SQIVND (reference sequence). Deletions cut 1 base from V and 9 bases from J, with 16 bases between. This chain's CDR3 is CASSIGTNPRSEQFF. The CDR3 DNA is TGTGCCAGTAGTATAGGTACGAACCCCCGATCTGAGCAGTTCTTC.

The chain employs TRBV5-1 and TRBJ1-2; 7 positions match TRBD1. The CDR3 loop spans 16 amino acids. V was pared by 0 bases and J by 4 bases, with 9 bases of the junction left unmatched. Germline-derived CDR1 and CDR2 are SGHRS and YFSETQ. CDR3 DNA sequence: TGCGCCAGCAGCTTGGAGGCAGGGGGAGGCGTCTATGGCTACACCTTC. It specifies CASSLEAGGGVYGYTF.

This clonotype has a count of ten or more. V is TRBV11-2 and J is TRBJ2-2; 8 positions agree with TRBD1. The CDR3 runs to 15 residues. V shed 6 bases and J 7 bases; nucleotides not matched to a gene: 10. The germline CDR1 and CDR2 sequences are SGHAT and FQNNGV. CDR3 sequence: CASSINRGMGGELFF. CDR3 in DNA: TGTGCCAGCAGTATAAACAGGGGGATGGGCGGGGAGCTGTTTTTT.

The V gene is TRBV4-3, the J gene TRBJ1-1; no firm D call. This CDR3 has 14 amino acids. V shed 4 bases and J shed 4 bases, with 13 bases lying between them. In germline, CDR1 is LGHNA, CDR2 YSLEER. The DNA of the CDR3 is TGCGCCAGCAGCCGGGATAGAAGAGGCACTGAAGCTTTCTTT. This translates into CASSRDRRGTEAFF.

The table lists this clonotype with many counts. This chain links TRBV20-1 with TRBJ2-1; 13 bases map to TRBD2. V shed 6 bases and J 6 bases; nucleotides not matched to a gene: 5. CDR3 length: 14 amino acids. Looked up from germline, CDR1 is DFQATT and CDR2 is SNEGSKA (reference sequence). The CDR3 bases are TGCAGTGCCCGACTAGCGGGAGGCGGCAATGAGCAGTTCTTC. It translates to CSARLAGGGNEQFF.

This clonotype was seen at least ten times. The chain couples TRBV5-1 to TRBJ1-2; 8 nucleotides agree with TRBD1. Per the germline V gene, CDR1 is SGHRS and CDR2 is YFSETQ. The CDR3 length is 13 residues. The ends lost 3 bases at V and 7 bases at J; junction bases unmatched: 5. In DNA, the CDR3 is TGCGCCAGCAGCTATGCAGGGGGCTCTGGCTACACCTTC. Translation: CASSYAGGSGYTF.

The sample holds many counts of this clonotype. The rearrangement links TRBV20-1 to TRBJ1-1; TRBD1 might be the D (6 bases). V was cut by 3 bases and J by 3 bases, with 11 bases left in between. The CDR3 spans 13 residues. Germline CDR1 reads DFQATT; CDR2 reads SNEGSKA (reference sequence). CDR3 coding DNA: TGCAGTGCTAGTATCCAGGGGTACACTGAAGCTTTCTTT. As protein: CSASIQGYTEAFF.

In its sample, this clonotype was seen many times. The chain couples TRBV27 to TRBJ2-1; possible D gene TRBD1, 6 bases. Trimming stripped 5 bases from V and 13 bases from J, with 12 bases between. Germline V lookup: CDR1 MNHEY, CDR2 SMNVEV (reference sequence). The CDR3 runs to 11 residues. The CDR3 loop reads CASSQGLLQFF. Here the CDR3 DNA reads TGTGCCAGCAGTCAGGGGTTGCTCCAGTTCTTC.

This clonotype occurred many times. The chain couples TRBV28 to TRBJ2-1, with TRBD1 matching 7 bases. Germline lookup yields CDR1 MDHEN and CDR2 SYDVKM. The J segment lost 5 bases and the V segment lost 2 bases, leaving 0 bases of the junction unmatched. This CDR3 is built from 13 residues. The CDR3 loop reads CASSLQGDNEQFF. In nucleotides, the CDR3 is TGTGCCAGCAGTTTACAGGGGGACAATGAGCAGTTCTTC. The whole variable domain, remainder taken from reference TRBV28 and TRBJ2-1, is DVKVTQSSRYLVKRTGEKVFLECVQDMDHENMFWYRQDPGLGLRLIYFSYDVKMKEKGDIPEGYSVSREKKERFSLILESASTNQTSMYLCASSLQGDNEQFFGPGTRLTVL.

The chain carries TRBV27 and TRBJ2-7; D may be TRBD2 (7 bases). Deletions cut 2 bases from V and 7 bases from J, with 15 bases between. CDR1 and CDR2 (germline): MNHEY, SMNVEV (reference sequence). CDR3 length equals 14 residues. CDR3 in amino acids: CASSLDRGGTEQYF. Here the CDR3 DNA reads TGTGCCAGCAGTTTAGATAGGGGGGGAACAGAGCAGTACTTC.

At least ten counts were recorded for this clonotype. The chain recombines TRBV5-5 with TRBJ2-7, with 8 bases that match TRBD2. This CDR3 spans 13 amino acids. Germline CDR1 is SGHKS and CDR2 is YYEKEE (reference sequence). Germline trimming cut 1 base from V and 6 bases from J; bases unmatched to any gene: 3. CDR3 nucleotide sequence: TGTGCCAGCAGCTTGAGCGGGAGAGTCGAGCAGTACTTC. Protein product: CASSLSGRVEQYF.